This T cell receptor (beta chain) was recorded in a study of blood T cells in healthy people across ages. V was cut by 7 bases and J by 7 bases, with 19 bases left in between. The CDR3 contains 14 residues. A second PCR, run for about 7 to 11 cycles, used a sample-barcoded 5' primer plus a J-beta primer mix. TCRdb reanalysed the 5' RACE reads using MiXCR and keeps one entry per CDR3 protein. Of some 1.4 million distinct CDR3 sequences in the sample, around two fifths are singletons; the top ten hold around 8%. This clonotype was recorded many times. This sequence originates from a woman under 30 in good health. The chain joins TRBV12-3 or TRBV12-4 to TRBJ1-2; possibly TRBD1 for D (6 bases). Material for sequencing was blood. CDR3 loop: CASTRPGGPFGYTF. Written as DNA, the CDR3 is TGTGCCAGCACTCGACCCGGGGGGCCCTTTGGCTACACCTTC.